These 14 T cell receptor beta chains were sequenced from one sample in a study of tumor and adjacent non-tumor tissue in lung cancer. No cell sorting was done before RNA was extracted from the tissue. Three rounds of nested PCR, following a modified ARM-PCR protocol, produced the TCRbeta library. TCRdb re-called the multiplex PCR reads with MiXCR, one entry per CDR3 protein. The table has under 150,000 distinct CDR3 sequences, around two thirds seen once; the top ten hold around a sixth. Input material: lung tumor tissue. The receptors stem from a man in his 60s with small cell lung cancer.

As concerns this clonotype: One end of the junction fails to match germline, which may point to a read error. The V gene is TRBV6-5, the J gene TRBJ2-2, with 8 positions matching TRBD1. CDR3 length: 14 residues. Germline loops: CDR1 MNHEY, CDR2 SVGAGI. This chain's CDR3 is CASRQGARTWELFF. CDR3 coding DNA: TGTGCCAGCAGGCAGGGGGCGCGCACCTGGGAGCTGTTTTTT.

About this clonotype itself: The junction departs from the called germline gene at one end, perhaps through a read error. The rearrangement joins TRBV6-2 or TRBV6-3 to TRBJ2-7; 11 bases agree with TRBD2. CDR1 is MNHEY and CDR2 is SVGEGT in the germline V gene. The CDR3 has 16 residues. The DNA of the CDR3 is TGTGCCAGCACTTACTCGAGTCTAGCGGGAGGTTACGAGCAGTACTTC. This codes for CASTYSSLAGGYEQYF.

The table lists this clonotype with many counts. The gene calls are TRBV28 and TRBJ2-7, with a tentative D call TRBD1 (5 bases). This CDR3 is built from 13 residues. Trimming shortened V by 3 bases and J by 1 base, and 7 bases separated the two germline ends. Germline CDR1 is MDHEN and CDR2 is SYDVKM. CDR3 region: CASSFQGSYEQYF. The CDR3 DNA reads TGTGCCAGCAGTTTTCAGGGTTCCTACGAGCAGTACTTC.

Ten or more counts support this clonotype. This sequence joins TRBV14 and TRBJ2-3, with D uncertain. The CDR3 spans 12 residues. Germline V gene data show CDR1 as SGHDN and CDR2 as FVKESK. V dropped 4 bases and J dropped 6 bases, with 8 bases sitting between them. DNA for the CDR3: TGTGCCAGCAGCCCGACATGGGATACGCAGTATTTT. This gives the protein CASSPTWDTQYF.

This sequence joins TRBV11-2 and TRBJ2-3; TRBD2 matches at 11 bases. The ends lost 6 bases at V and 5 bases at J; junction bases unmatched: 25. In germline, CDR1 is SGHAT, CDR2 FQNNGV. The CDR3 spans 21 residues. CDR3 sequence: CASSSTLGSGRETGFIDTQYF. The CDR3 DNA follows: TGTGCCAGCAGTTCTACCCTCGGTAGCGGGAGGGAAACCGGCTTTATAGATACGCAGTATTTT.

This clonotype was counted only a few times. This rearrangement joins TRBV20-1 to TRBJ1-3; 8 bases map to TRBD1. This CDR3 is 12 amino acids long. V was pared by 5 bases and J by 6 bases, with 3 bases of the junction left unmatched. Germline assignment: CDR1 DFQATT and CDR2 SNEGSKA (reference sequence). The CDR3 sequence: CSARTGQNTIYF. CDR3 nucleotide sequence: TGCAGTGCTCGGACAGGGCAAAACACCATATATTTT.

A word on this clonotype: A junction boundary mismatches the germline segment, possibly from a read error. The chain combines TRBV11-2 with TRBJ2-1, with D unresolved. The CDR3 is 13 residues long. CDR1 is SGHAT, CDR2 FQNNGV, per germline. The chain's CDR3 is CVSSFGLNNEQFF. In DNA form, the CDR3 reads TGTGTCAGCAGCTTCGGTCTCAACAATGAGCAGTTCTTC.

This clonotype showed up many times. J is TRBJ2-1 and V is TRBV5-6, with TRBD2 matching 9 bases. With 0 bases clipped from V and 4 bases from J, the junction kept 14 bases outside the gene matches. The CDR3 runs 19 residues. The germline V gene encodes CDR1 SGHDT and CDR2 YYEEEE. The CDR3 here is CASSLVVGGLAGVYNEQFF. CDR3 DNA sequence: TGTGCCAGCAGCTTGGTCGTTGGGGGATTAGCGGGAGTATACAATGAGCAGTTCTTC.

The V and J genes are TRBV6-5 and TRBJ2-7; D gene uncertain. CDR1 and CDR2 (germline): MNHEY, SVGAGI. CDR3 length equals 12 residues. V was clipped by 7 bases and J by 3 bases, with 10 bases between them. CDR3 region: CASTVSFYEQYF. DNA for the CDR3: TGTGCCAGCACTGTATCCTTCTACGAGCAGTACTTC.

This sequence joins TRBV4-1 and TRBJ1-2; unclear D gene. Germline lookup yields CDR1 MGHRA and CDR2 YSYEKL. Trimming removed 0 bases from V and 4 bases from J, with 15 bases in between. This CDR3 comprises 16 residues. CDR3 amino acids: CASSQDHTEVFYGYTF. The DNA for the CDR3 is TGCGCCAGCAGCCAAGATCATACGGAGGTTTTCTATGGCTACACCTTC.

This clonotype was seen a few times. This chain uses TRBV6-5 with TRBJ2-3, with D uncertain. The CDR3 totals 14 residues. With 0 bases removed from V and 0 bases from J, the gap between germline ends came to 4 bases. Germline CDR1 MNHEY, CDR2 SVGAGI. CDR3 nucleotide sequence: TGTGCCAGCAGTTACTCGGCTAGCACAGATACGCAGTATTTT. Protein sequence: CASSYSASTDTQYF.

A remark on this clonotype: An end of the junction differs from the germline gene, which may be a read error. The CDR3 DNA sequence: TGCCAGCAGTTAAGGACCAAGGGATTAGCCAAAAACATTCAGCACTTC. This codes for CQQLRTKGLAKNIQHF. The chain combines TRBV11-1 with TRBJ2-4; D is undetermined. Germline V CDR1 and CDR2: SGHAT, FQDESV (reference sequence). This CDR3 is 16 amino acids long.

Comment on this clonotype: A much larger clone lies one base from this, so it may be a read error. The V and J genes are TRBV29-1 and TRBJ1-1, with TRBD1 matching over 9 bases. Germline V lookup: CDR1 SQVTM, CDR2 ANQGSEA. The CDR3 has 14 residues. Here the CDR3 reads CSVVRAGQGSESFF. CDR3 nucleotides: TGCAGCGTTGTAAGAGCGGGACAGGGCTCTGAATCTTTCTTT. Full variable domain (missing parts from reference TRBV29-1 and TRBJ1-1): SAVISQKPSRDICQRGTSLTIQCQVDSQVTMMFWYRQQPGQSLTLIATANQGSEATYESGFVIDKFPISRPNLTFSTLTVSNMSPEDSSIYLCSVVRAGQGSESFFGQGTRLTVV.

The V and J genes are TRBV5-1 and TRBJ2-7; possible D gene TRBD1, 5 bases. The CDR3 loop spans 15 amino acids. CDR1 SGHRS and CDR2 YFSETQ come from the germline V gene. V was shortened by 6 bases and J by 3 bases, with 19 bases between the two germline ends. The CDR3 region is CASTWGFSGDYEQYF. The CDR3 region has the DNA TGCGCCAGCACCTGGGGCTTCTCGGGCGACTACGAGCAGTACTTC.